The 14 T cell receptor beta chains given below trace back to one sample, sequenced in a study of CD8 T cells in ankylosing spondylitis. Findings and caveats of the study: A motif of seven or eight highly homologous TCR beta variants was seen as apparently characteristic of ankylosing spondylitis blood.

MiXCR, applied by TCRdb to the 5' RACE reads, yields one record per CDR3 protein. The repertoire includes more than 650,000 distinct CDR3 sequences, 10% to 15% of them detected once, and approximately 0.51% sits in the top ten. For these receptors, no antigen is known. Sequencing was carried out using blood, either unsorted or a sorted T cell fraction (not recorded which). These receptors originate from a male donor with ankylosing spondylitis.

This clonotype was counted only a few times. The genes are TRBV20-1 and TRBJ1-6; D remains unclear. Germline CDR1 DFQATT, CDR2 SNEGSKA (reference sequence). Trimming shortened V by 5 bases and J by 1 base, and 9 bases separated the two germline ends. CDR3 length: 14 residues. The CDR3 bases are TGCAGTGCTGAGGAGCAATCCTATAATTCACCCCTCCACTTT. Translation gives CSAEEQSYNSPLHF.

The chain carries TRBV20-1 and TRBJ2-5; D is uncertain. From germline, CDR1 is DFQATT and CDR2 SNEGSKA (reference sequence). CDR3 size: 13 residues. Trimming took 3 bases from V and 4 from J, leaving 12 bases between them. CDR3 sequence (DNA): TGCAGTGCTAGTCGAGGAAGTCGAGAGACCCAGTACTTC. Translation gives CSASRGSRETQYF.

This clonotype was counted only a few times. The chain employs TRBV20-1 and TRBJ2-3; the D is unclear. The CDR3 spans 12 residues. Looked up from germline, CDR1 is DFQATT and CDR2 is SNEGSKA (reference sequence). Deletions cut 4 bases from V and 5 bases from J, with 10 bases between. This CDR3 reads CSATPLEDTQYF. DNA of the CDR3: TGCAGTGCTACCCCCCTGGAAGATACGCAGTATTTT.

This chain joins TRBV7-2 and TRBJ2-3, with D uncertain. V was clipped by 5 bases and J by 0 bases, with 12 bases between them. The CDR3 contains 15 residues. Per germline, CDR1 SGHTA and CDR2 FQGNSA. The CDR3 here is CASSPSGGSTDTQYF. The CDR3 DNA follows: TGTGCCAGCAGCCCGTCTGGCGGCAGCACAGATACGCAGTATTTT.

The rearrangement uses TRBV12-3 or TRBV12-4 and TRBJ2-1, with a weak D call TRBD2 (6 bases). The CDR3 contains 15 residues. V was shortened by 1 base and J by 3 bases, with 10 bases between the two germline ends. The CDR3 region has the DNA TGTGCCAGCAGTTTAGTAGCGGAATTCTACAATGAGCAGTTCTTC. Its protein is CASSLVAEFYNEQFF.

This rearrangement joins TRBV5-6 to TRBJ2-5; D is uncertain. The CDR3 extends over 15 amino acids. The germline V gene has CDR1 SGHDT and CDR2 YYEEEE. Between the trimmed V and J ends, which lost 0 bases and 3 bases, there was a span of 12 bases. Here the CDR3 DNA reads TGTGCCAGCAGCTTGGTGTGGTTAGCCAAAGAGACCCAGTACTTC. It codes for CASSLVWLAKETQYF.

This chain links TRBV7-2 with TRBJ2-5; 7 bases map to TRBD2. The V segment lost 1 base and the J segment 6 bases; nucleotides outside the gene matches: 5. Germline V gene data show CDR1 as SGHTA and CDR2 as FQGNSA. This CDR3 is 14 amino acids long. The CDR3 sequence: CASSLGGSGQTQYF. The DNA for the CDR3 is TGTGCCAGCAGCTTAGGCGGGAGCGGACAGACCCAGTACTTC.

The chain carries TRBV20-1 and TRBJ2-1; 8 nucleotides line up with TRBD2. V shed 6 bases, J shed 3 bases, and the junction held 7 bases outside the gene matches. The CDR3 has 14 amino acids. Germline loops: CDR1 DFQATT, CDR2 SNEGSKA (reference sequence). This CDR3 reads CSAGVAGFYNEQFF. For the CDR3, the DNA is TGCAGTGCCGGTGTAGCGGGGTTCTACAATGAGCAGTTCTTC.

At least ten counts were recorded for this clonotype. The genes are TRBV7-2 and TRBJ2-1; 8 bases align to TRBD2. The CDR3 covers 14 residues. Germline trimming cut 5 bases from V and 6 bases from J; bases unmatched to any gene: 6. CDR1 is SGHTA, CDR2 FQGNSA, per germline. The CDR3 sequence: CASSQGLAGNEQFF. CDR3 DNA: TGTGCCAGCAGCCAGGGTCTAGCGGGCAATGAGCAGTTCTTC.

This clonotype was picked up a small number of times. This chain connects TRBV12-3 or TRBV12-4 to TRBJ2-3; perhaps TRBD1 as D (6 bases). The V and J ends lost 5 bases and 6 bases respectively, with 15 bases between them. There are 14 residues in the CDR3. CDR3 sequence: CASSNTGTPDTQYF. The CDR3 DNA reads as TGTGCCAGCAGTAATACCGGGACACCGGATACGCAGTATTTT.

In this sample, this clonotype turned up a few times. The rearrangement joins TRBV10-3 to TRBJ2-3; D is undetermined. Germline CDR1 and CDR2: ENHRY and SYGVKD. This CDR3 is built from 14 residues. The V end was cut by 0 bases, the J end by 0 bases, with 4 bases between. CDR3 sequence (DNA): TGTGCCATCAGTGAGTCCTACAGCACAGATACGCAGTATTTT. It is translated as CAISESYSTDTQYF.

This sequence joins TRBV24-1 and TRBJ2-2; possible D gene TRBD1, 6 bases. Germline-derived CDR1 and CDR2 are KGHDR and SFDVKD. The V end was cut by 6 bases, the J end by 6 bases, with 13 bases between. The CDR3 covers 14 residues. The CDR3 sequence is CATSTGQSAGELFF. The CDR3 DNA sequence: TGTGCCACCAGTACCGGACAGTCCGCCGGGGAGCTGTTTTTT.

CDR3 bases: TGTGCCAGCAGCCTACTGGACAGATTCTACGAGCAGTACTTC. Amino acid sequence: CASSLLDRFYEQYF. The chain has TRBV7-2 and TRBJ2-7; D might be TRBD1 (6 bases). The CDR3 is made up of 14 amino acids. Germline V gene data show CDR1 as SGHTA and CDR2 as FQGNSA. V shed 5 bases and J shed 3 bases, with 14 bases lying between them.

In this sample, this clonotype turned up many times. The chain couples TRBV20-1 to TRBJ2-3; D not resolved. The ends were cut back, 0 bases at V and 0 bases at J, with 7 bases in the middle. CDR3 length: 14 amino acids. Germline CDR1 reads DFQATT; CDR2 reads SNEGSKA (reference sequence). This CDR3 is CSARDGSSTDTQYF. The CDR3 bases are TGCAGTGCTAGAGACGGATCTAGCACAGATACGCAGTATTTT.